A selection of T cell receptor beta chains follows, all from one sample in a study of chronic HIV infection and antiretroviral therapy. TCRdb processed the 5' RACE reads anew with MiXCR; each CDR3 protein has one entry. The table has 30,000 or so distinct CDR3 sequences, 7.5% to 10% seen once. The sample taken for sequencing was peripheral blood. Every receptor here comes from an adult who had HIV and had not received antiretroviral therapy, or was an uninfected healthy control (not recorded which). The CDR3 runs from the conserved cysteine through the conserved F or W. Size is stated for part of the rows, as once, few or many counts, or as a class when the clone is expanded.

few	TRBJ1-4	TRBV20-1	CSASGSREKLFF
NA	TRBJ1-1	TRBV11-2	CASIFYSGMNTEAFF
many	TRBJ2-3	TRBV5-1	CASAPAARTDTQYF
many	TRBJ1-4	TRBV5-1	CASSYGQRNEKLFF
many	TRBJ1-4	TRBV14	CASSQTGEVTKLFF
NA	TRBJ1-1	TRBV4-3	CASSAEGEGTEAFF
many	TRBJ1-2	TRBV20-1	CSATSDRARSYGYTF
many	TRBJ1-5	TRBV6-6	CASRRGGEAQPQHF
many	TRBJ2-3	TRBV29-1	CSVGGRTTDTQYF
many	TRBJ1-1	TRBV6-6	CASRGETGSSTEAFF
NA	TRBJ1-1	TRBV20-1	CSARGRGDTEAFF
many	TRBJ1-1	TRBV29-1	CSVESLGNTEAFF
few	TRBJ2-3	TRBV4-2	CASSQGGQGARDTQYF
NA	TRBJ2-1	TRBV29-1	CSVVDSYNEQFF
few	TRBJ2-5	TRBV11-2	CASSLVLYPETQYF
many	TRBJ1-1	TRBV12-3/TRBV12-4	CASSPEITGGLNTEAFF
NA	TRBJ1-4	TRBV29-1	CSVENEKLFF